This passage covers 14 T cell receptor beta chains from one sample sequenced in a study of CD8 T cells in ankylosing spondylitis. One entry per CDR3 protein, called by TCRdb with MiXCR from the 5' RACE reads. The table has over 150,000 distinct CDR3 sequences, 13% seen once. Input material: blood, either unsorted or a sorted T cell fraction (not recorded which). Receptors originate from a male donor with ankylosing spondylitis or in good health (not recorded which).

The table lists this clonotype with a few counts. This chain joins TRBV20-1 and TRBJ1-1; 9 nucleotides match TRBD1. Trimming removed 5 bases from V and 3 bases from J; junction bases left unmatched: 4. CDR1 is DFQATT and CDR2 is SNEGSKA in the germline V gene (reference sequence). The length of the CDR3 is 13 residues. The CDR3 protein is CSAGTGRDTEAFF. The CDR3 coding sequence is TGCAGTGCTGGGACAGGGAGGGACACTGAAGCTTTCTTT.

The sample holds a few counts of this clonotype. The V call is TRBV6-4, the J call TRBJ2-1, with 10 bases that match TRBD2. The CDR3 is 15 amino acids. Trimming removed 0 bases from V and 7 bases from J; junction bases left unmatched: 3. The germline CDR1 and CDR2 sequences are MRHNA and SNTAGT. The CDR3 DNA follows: TGTGCCAGCAGTGACTCTAGCGGGGGGTTGAATGAGCAGTTCTTC. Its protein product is CASSDSSGGLNEQFF.

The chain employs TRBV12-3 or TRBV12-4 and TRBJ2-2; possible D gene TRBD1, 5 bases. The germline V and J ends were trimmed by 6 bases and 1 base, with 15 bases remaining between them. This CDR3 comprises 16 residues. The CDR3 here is CASSTDSLLNTGELFF. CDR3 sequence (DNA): TGTGCCAGCAGCACTGACAGCTTACTGAACACCGGGGAGCTGTTTTTT.

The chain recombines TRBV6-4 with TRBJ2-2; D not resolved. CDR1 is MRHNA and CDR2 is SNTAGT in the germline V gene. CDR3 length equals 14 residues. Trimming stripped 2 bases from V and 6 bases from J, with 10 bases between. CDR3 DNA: TGTGCCAGCAGTGACGGGCAGGACGCCGGGGAGCTGTTTTTT. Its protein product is CASSDGQDAGELFF.

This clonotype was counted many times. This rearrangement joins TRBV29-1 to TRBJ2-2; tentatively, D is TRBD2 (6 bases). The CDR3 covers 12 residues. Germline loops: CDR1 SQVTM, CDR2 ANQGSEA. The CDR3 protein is CAVLEGTGELFF. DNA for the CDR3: TGCGCGGTCCTGGAGGGGACCGGGGAGCTGTTTTTT.

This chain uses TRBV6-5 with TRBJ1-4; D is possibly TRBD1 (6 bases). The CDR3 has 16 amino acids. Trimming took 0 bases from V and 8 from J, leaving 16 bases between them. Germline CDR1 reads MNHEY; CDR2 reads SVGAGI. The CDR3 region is CASSYSGGGEDEKLFF. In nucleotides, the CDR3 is TGTGCCAGCAGTTACTCTGGGGGCGGGGAGGACGAAAAACTGTTTTTT.

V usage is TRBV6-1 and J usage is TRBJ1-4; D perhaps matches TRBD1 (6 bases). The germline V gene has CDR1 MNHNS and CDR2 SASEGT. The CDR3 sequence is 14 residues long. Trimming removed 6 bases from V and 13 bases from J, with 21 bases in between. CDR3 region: CASSPDTHREGLFF. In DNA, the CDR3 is TGTGCCAGCAGCCCCGATACCCACAGGGAAGGACTGTTTTTT.

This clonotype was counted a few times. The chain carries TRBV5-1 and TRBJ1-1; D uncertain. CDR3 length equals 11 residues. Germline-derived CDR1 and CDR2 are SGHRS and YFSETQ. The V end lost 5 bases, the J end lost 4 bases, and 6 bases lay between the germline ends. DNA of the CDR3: TGCGCCAGCAGGGAGAGCACTGAAGCTTTCTTT. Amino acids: CASRESTEAFF. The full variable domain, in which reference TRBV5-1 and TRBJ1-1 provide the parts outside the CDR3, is KAGVTQTPRYLIKTRGQQVTLSCSPISGHRSVSWYQQTPGQGLQFLFEYFSETQRNKGNFPGRFSGRQFSNSRSEMNVSTLELGDSALYLCASRESTEAFFGQGTRLTVV.

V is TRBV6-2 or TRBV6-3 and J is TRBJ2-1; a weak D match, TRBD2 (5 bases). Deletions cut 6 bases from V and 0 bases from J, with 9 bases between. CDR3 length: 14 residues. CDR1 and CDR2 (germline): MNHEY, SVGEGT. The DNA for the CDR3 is TGTGCCAGCAGAAGGGCGGGCTCCTACAATGAGCAGTTCTTC. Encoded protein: CASRRAGSYNEQFF.

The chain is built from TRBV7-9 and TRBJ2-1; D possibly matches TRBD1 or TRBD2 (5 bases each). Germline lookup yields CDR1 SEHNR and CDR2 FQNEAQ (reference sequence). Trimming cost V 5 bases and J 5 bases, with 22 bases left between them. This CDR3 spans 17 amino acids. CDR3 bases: TGTGCCAGCAGCCCCCCCTATGGGACGACCCCCAACAATGAGCAGTTCTTC. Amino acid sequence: CASSPPYGTTPNNEQFF.

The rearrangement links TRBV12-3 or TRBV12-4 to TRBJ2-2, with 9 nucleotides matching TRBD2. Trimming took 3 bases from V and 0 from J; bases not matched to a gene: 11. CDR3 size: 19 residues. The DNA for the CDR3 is TGTGCCAGCAGTTTCTTCAACCCTAGCGGGGCCCCGAACACCGGGGAGCTGTTTTTT. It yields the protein CASSFFNPSGAPNTGELFF.

CDR3 coding DNA: TGTGCCAGCAGCCCGCCCTCCGGGACAGGGTTCTACGAGCAGTACTTC. Protein sequence: CASSPPSGTGFYEQYF. This chain uses TRBV7-9 with TRBJ2-7; 9 nucleotides match TRBD1. Germline CDR1 SEHNR, CDR2 FQNEAQ (reference sequence). The CDR3 is 16 residues long. V shed 5 bases and J 3 bases; nucleotides not matched to a gene: 11.

CDR3 region: CAAAGGSYEQYF. In nucleotides, the CDR3 is TGCGCCGCTGCAGGCGGCTCCTACGAGCAGTACTTC. V gene TRBV10-2 combines with J gene TRBJ2-7; no clear D gene. The CDR3 is 12 amino acids. In germline, CDR1 is WSHSY, CDR2 SAAADI. V lost 11 bases to trimming and J lost 0 bases, with 11 bases between them.

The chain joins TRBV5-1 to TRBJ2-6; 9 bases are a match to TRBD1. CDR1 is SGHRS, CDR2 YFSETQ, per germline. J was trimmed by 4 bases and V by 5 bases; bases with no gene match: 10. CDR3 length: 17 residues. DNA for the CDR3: TGCGCCAGCAGTTGGGACAGGGTGGTTTCCGGGGCCAACGTCCTGACTTTC. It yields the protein CASSWDRVVSGANVLTF.